These T cell receptor beta chains were read from a single sample in a study of blood T cell repertoires in COVID-19. TCRdb's copy holds only in-frame clones and misses some; the assay was immunoSEQ multiplex PCR. The repertoire has roughly 220,000 clones, more than 75% of them found once; the top ten carry approximately 2.6%. Sequencing was performed on peripheral blood. The receptors here all came from a man aged 45-65 years who had recovered from COVID-19. Both conserved end residues are trimmed from each CDR3.

cdr3_length j_call v_call cdr3_aa
11 TRBJ2-3 TRBV9 ASSVGQPDTQY
11 TRBJ2-1 TRBV5-1 ASSWGLAGEQF
13 TRBJ2-1 TRBV27 ASSSRLAELNEQF
13 TRBJ2-7 TRBV6-5 ASSPSGGRTYEQY
12 TRBJ2-5 TRBV27 ASSQYQGQETQY
12 TRBJ1-1 TRBV7-8 ASSPRVRGTEAF
13 TRBJ2-7 TRBV5-1 ASSYQKSRDSVEY
12 TRBJ1-3 TRBV10-1 ASSQGTNGNTIY
13 TRBJ1-1 TRBV6-5 ASTPRDSGRGEAF
13 TRBJ2-1 TRBV10-1 ASSEASGSFNEQF
10 TRBJ1-4 TRBV7-9 ASSSNLEKLF
14 TRBJ2-7 TRBV19 ASSIAGGTGGREQY
13 TRBJ2-7 TRBV6-5 ASRPIQGAPREQY
15 TRBJ2-1 TRBV4-2 ASSQVPRTGDDNEQF
10 TRBJ2-5 TRBV2 ASRLAGETQY
13 TRBJ2-1 TRBV6-1 ASSERRLVYNEQF
14 TRBJ1-6 TRBV15 ATSRDPGQNNSPLH
13 TRBJ1-1 TRBV5-1 ASSGGTVMNTEAF
14 TRBJ2-1 TRBV5-6 ASSQLGSVSYNEQF
13 TRBJ2-1 TRBV11-1 ASSKLGLPYNEQF
13 TRBJ2-2 TRBV5-6 ASSFSGGPLGELF
14 TRBJ1-1 TRBV5-1 ASSLSLSDRNTEAF